These 21 T cell receptor beta chains originate from one sample sequenced in a study of blood T cell repertoires in COVID-19. The method was immunoSEQ multiplex PCR; TCRdb's version includes in-frame clones alone and lacks a portion of them. This sample has approximately 50,000 clones, with 80% to 95% found just once. The sample was peripheral blood. The receptors derive from a man aged 50-60 years with active COVID-19.

For the CDR3, the DNA is TGTGCCACCAGCAGTCTACTAGCGGGAGCCCCAGAGACCCAGTACTTC. Amino acid sequence: CATSSLLAGAPETQYF. This chain uses TRBV15 with TRBJ2-5; 11 nucleotides match TRBD2. Germline V gene lookup returns CDR1 LNHNV and CDR2 YYDKDF (reference sequence). This CDR3 comprises 16 residues. Trimming cost V 3 bases and J 4 bases; bases outside gene matches: 7.

The chain couples TRBV7-8 to TRBJ2-1; 11 bases are a match to TRBD2. Germline V gives CDR1 SGHVS, CDR2 FQNEAQ. The CDR3 extends over 16 amino acids. The V gene end was trimmed by 2 bases and the J gene end by 14 bases; junction bases not matched to a gene: 14. CDR3 protein: CASSLFGPGLAVWEFF. In nucleotides, the CDR3 is TGTGCCAGCAGCTTATTCGGTCCGGGACTAGCGGTTTGGGAGTTCTTC.

The chain employs TRBV5-6 and TRBJ1-2; D call uncertain. The CDR3 is 15 amino acids. CDR1 is SGHDT and CDR2 is YYEEEE in the germline V gene. The V gene lost 0 bases and the J gene lost 1 base, with 10 bases spanning the gap. The CDR3 loop is CASSLGTTLNYGYTF. CDR3 DNA: TGTGCCAGCAGCTTGGGAACTACACTTAACTATGGCTACACCTTC.

Written as DNA, the CDR3 is TGTGCCAGCAGCCAAAAGCCGGGTTTCTCTGGAAACACCATATATTTT. Translated: CASSQKPGFSGNTIYF. The chain uses TRBV3-1 (or the pseudogene TRBV3-2) and TRBJ1-3, with D uncertain. V shed 2 bases and J shed 0 bases, with 11 bases lying between them. The CDR3 runs to 16 residues. Germline V gives CDR1 LGHDT, CDR2 YNNKEL (reference sequence).

The V and J genes are TRBV29-1 and TRBJ2-1; no clear D gene. Trimming pared 4 bases from V and 5 bases from J, leaving 15 bases between. There are 14 residues in the CDR3. CDR1 SQVTM and CDR2 ANQGSEA come from the germline V gene. This CDR3 reads CSVGWSTFNNEQFF. The CDR3 DNA sequence: TGCAGCGTTGGGTGGAGCACATTCAACAATGAGCAGTTCTTC.

The chain combines TRBV10-3 with TRBJ2-6, with 7 positions matching TRBD1. V shed 11 bases, J shed 0 bases, and the junction held 10 bases outside the gene matches. Germline V gene sequence: CDR1 ENHRY, CDR2 SYGVKD. The CDR3 length is 16 residues. CDR3 residues: CAVADRVSSGANVLTF. Here the CDR3 DNA reads TGTGCCGTAGCCGACAGGGTAAGCTCTGGGGCCAACGTCCTGACTTTC.

CDR3 residues: CASSGQEVNYGYTF. The DNA of the CDR3 is TGTGCCAGCTCAGGACAGGAAGTTAACTATGGCTACACCTTC. The chain recombines TRBV25-1 with TRBJ1-2; the match to TRBD1 covers 7 bases. Trimming at V came to 8 bases and at J to 1 base, leaving 7 bases not matched to a gene. The CDR3 has 14 residues. Germline values: CDR1 MGHDK, CDR2 SYGVNS.

This clone was seen a single time. The V and J genes are TRBV19 and TRBJ1-1; 7 nucleotides match TRBD1. Losses at the gene ends were 7 bases for V and 8 bases for J; bases not matched to a gene: 16. CDR1 and CDR2 from the germline V gene are LNHDA and SQIVND (reference sequence). CDR3 length: 15 amino acids. This CDR3 reads CASIHSQGEPSEAFF. CDR3 DNA sequence: TGTGCCAGTATCCACTCCCAGGGGGAGCCCAGCGAAGCTTTCTTT.

This chain uses TRBV15 with TRBJ1-1; D is possibly TRBD1 (6 bases). The germline V gene has CDR1 LNHNV and CDR2 YYDKDF (reference sequence). V was cut by 4 bases and J by 6 bases, with 21 bases left in between. The CDR3 has 16 amino acids. CDR3 loop: CATSTLFRVRGSEAFF. The DNA for the CDR3 is TGTGCCACCAGCACTTTATTTAGGGTCAGGGGCTCTGAAGCTTTCTTT. Full variable domain (rest looked up from reference TRBV15 and TRBJ1-1): DAMVIQNPRYQVTQFGKPVTLSCSQTLNHNVMYWYQQKSSQAPKLLFHYYDKDFNNEADTPDNFQSRRPNTSFCFLDIRSPGLGDTAMYLCATSTLFRVRGSEAFFGQGTRLTVV.

This chain links TRBV6-6 with TRBJ1-5, with D tentatively TRBD1 (6 bases). This CDR3 has 16 residues. Trimming left V 6 bases short and J 0 bases short, with 15 bases between. Looked up from germline, CDR1 is MNHNY and CDR2 is SVGAGI (reference sequence). CDR3 region: CASRDGTLLSNQPQHF. The CDR3, as DNA: TGTGCCAGCAGAGACGGGACACTCCTTAGCAATCAGCCCCAGCATTTT.

The V and J genes are TRBV24-1 and TRBJ2-5; D not resolved. V lost 3 bases to trimming and J lost 5 bases, with 6 bases between them. The germline V gene has CDR1 KGHDR and CDR2 SFDVKD. The CDR3 is 12 residues long. In DNA form, the CDR3 reads TGTGCCACCAGTGATGTTTCTGAGACCCAGTACTTC. Translated, it gives CATSDVSETQYF.

V is TRBV24-1 and J is TRBJ2-2; D is perhaps TRBD2 (5 bases). V was cut by 0 bases and J by 13 bases, with 14 bases left in between. CDR1 is KGHDR, CDR2 SFDVKD, per germline. This CDR3 contains 14 residues. The CDR3 here is CATSDLWENRGLFF. The CDR3 nucleotides are TGTGCCACCAGTGATTTGTGGGAGAACCGGGGGCTGTTTTTT.

This chain joins TRBV27 and TRBJ2-5, with D uncertain. The CDR3 runs to 12 residues. Between the trimmed V and J ends, which lost 10 bases and 2 bases, there was a span of 11 bases. In germline, CDR1 is MNHEY, CDR2 SMNVEV (reference sequence). In DNA, the CDR3 is TGTGCCAAGCCAGGAAAGCAAGAGACCCAGTACTTC. Residues: CAKPGKQETQYF.

The CDR3: CSVLGVFFQGEEETQYF. The CDR3 DNA reads as TGCAGCGTTTTAGGCGTTTTTTTTCAGGGGGAGGAAGAGACCCAGTACTTC. The chain links TRBV29-1 to TRBJ2-5, with D possibly TRBD1 on 7 matching bases. Germline-derived CDR1 and CDR2 are SQVTM and ANQGSEA. The CDR3 covers 17 residues. Trimming stripped 5 bases from V and 3 bases from J, with 25 bases between.

CDR3 sequence reads: CATGGGQGTLGSYEQYF. In DNA form, the CDR3 reads TGTGCCACGGGAGGGGGACAGGGCACCTTGGGCTCCTACGAGCAGTACTTC. The rearrangement joins TRBV15 to TRBJ2-7, with 9 bases lining up with TRBD1. The CDR3 contains 17 residues. V was clipped by 9 bases and J by 0 bases; unmatched bases: 15. Germline CDR1 is LNHNV and CDR2 is YYDKDF (reference sequence).

The V and J genes are TRBV5-8 and TRBJ2-7; D is possibly TRBD2 (6 bases). Germline-derived CDR1 and CDR2 are SGHTS and YDEGEE. V was clipped by 4 bases and J by 7 bases, with 18 bases between them. The CDR3 is made up of 14 amino acids. The CDR3 sequence is CASSPPPGAGEQYF. CDR3 DNA sequence: TGTGCCAGCAGCCCCCCCCCGGGAGCCGGGGAGCAGTACTTC.

This clone appeared a single time. CDR3 protein: CASSSAVAGNTIYF. Here the CDR3 DNA reads TGTGCCAGCAGTTCCGCTGTAGCTGGAAACACCATATATTTT. The chain recombines TRBV25-1 with TRBJ1-3; D uncertain. The CDR3 runs 14 residues. Trimming took off 5 bases at V and 2 bases at J, with 10 bases between the two ends. Germline-derived CDR1 and CDR2 are MGHDK and SYGVNS.

This clone was seen a few times. V and J are TRBV3-1 (or the pseudogene TRBV3-2) and TRBJ2-3, with D tentatively TRBD1 (6 bases). The CDR3 is made up of 14 amino acids. Per germline, CDR1 LGHDT and CDR2 YNNKEL (reference sequence). With 4 bases removed from V and 5 bases from J, the gap between germline ends came to 13 bases. The CDR3, as DNA: TGTGCCAGCAGCCTAGGGGGACGCAGAGATACGCAGTATTTT. This codes for CASSLGGRRDTQYF.

The rearrangement links TRBV2 to TRBJ1-1; 10 nucleotides match TRBD1. CDR3 length equals 16 residues. J lost 5 bases, V lost 6 bases, and 12 bases had no gene match. Germline V gene data show CDR1 as SNHLY and CDR2 as FYNNEI. Here the CDR3 reads CASSRGQGVGATEAFF. Written as DNA, the CDR3 is TGTGCCAGCAGCCGCGGACAGGGGGTGGGGGCGACTGAAGCTTTCTTT.

The chain joins TRBV29-1 to TRBJ2-1; 14 positions match TRBD2. The CDR3 has 15 amino acids. Germline V gene lookup returns CDR1 SQVTM and CDR2 ANQGSEA. The V gene end was trimmed by 5 bases and the J gene end by 7 bases; junction bases not matched to a gene: 7. Here the CDR3 reads CSVSGTSGSSNEQFF. The DNA for the CDR3 is TGCAGCGTTTCCGGGACTAGCGGGAGTTCTAATGAGCAGTTCTTC.

The chain joins TRBV18 to TRBJ2-3; no clear D gene. V gave up 4 bases and J gave up 3 bases, with 8 bases separating them. CDR1 and CDR2 (germline): KGHSH, LQKENI. The CDR3 length is 13 residues. Here the CDR3 reads CASSQAITDTQYF. DNA for the CDR3: TGTGCCAGCTCACAAGCGATAACAGATACGCAGTATTTT.